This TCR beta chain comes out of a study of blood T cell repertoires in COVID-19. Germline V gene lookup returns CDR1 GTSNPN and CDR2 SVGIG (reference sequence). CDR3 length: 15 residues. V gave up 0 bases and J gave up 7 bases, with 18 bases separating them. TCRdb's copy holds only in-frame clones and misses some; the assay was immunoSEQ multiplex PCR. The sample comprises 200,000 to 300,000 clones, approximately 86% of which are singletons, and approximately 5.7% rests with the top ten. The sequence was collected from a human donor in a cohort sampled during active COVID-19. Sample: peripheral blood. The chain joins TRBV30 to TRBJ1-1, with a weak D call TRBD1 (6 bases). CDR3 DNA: TGTGCCTGGAGTGTAGAAGGACAGAACCATCGTGAAGCTTTCTTT. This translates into CAWSVEGQNHREAFF.